A single sample gave rise to the 22 T cell receptor beta chains below, sequenced in a study of blood T cell repertoires in COVID-19. Libraries were prepared by immunoSEQ multiplex PCR; TCRdb keeps only in-frame clonotypes and omits some of them. The sample includes some 310,000 clones, roughly 90% seen only once; the top ten take roughly a tenth. The material sequenced was PBMCs or T cells enriched from blood (not recorded which). These receptor sequences come from a woman aged 25 to 45 who had recovered from COVID-19.

V and J are TRBV28 and TRBJ2-3; D is uncertain. Germline CDR1 MDHEN, CDR2 SYDVKM. This CDR3 has 12 amino acids. Trimming pared 9 bases from V and 8 bases from J, leaving 15 bases between. The CDR3 nucleotides read TGTGCCAGTTGTGAGGCCTTCCCTACGCAGTATTTT. Amino acids: CASCEAFPTQYF.

The chain uses TRBV30 and TRBJ1-2; D is possibly TRBD1 (5 bases). V was shortened by 3 bases and J by 6 bases, with 14 bases between the two germline ends. The CDR3 is made up of 13 amino acids. CDR1 is GTSNPN and CDR2 is SVGIG in the germline V gene (reference sequence). The CDR3, as DNA: TGTGCCTGGAGCCTTAACAGGCTCAATGGCTACACCTTC. The encoded protein is CAWSLNRLNGYTF.

The CDR3 region has the DNA TGCAGTGCTAGTGGACTAGCGGGAACCCCAGAGACCCAGTACTTC. Translating gives CSASGLAGTPETQYF. The chain employs TRBV20-1 and TRBJ2-5, with TRBD2 matching 12 bases. The V gene's germline CDR1 is DFQATT and CDR2 SNEGSKA (reference sequence). CDR3 length equals 15 residues. V lost 3 bases to trimming and J lost 4 bases; unmatched junction nucleotides: 6.

In DNA, the CDR3 is TGTGCCAGCAGATTGAAGGGGGGGACTGAAGCTTTCTTT. Amino acids: CASRLKGGTEAFF. J is TRBJ1-1 and V is TRBV12-3 or TRBV12-4; a possible D gene is TRBD1 (6 bases). V shed 6 bases and J shed 5 bases, with 13 bases lying between them. This CDR3 contains 13 residues.

The chain recombines TRBV6-4 with TRBJ2-1, with TRBD1 matching 10 bases. Looked up from germline, CDR1 is MRHNA and CDR2 is SNTAGT. CDR3 length: 15 amino acids. V lost 5 bases, J lost 2 bases, and 3 bases stayed unmatched. The CDR3: CASSTGTGAYNEQFF. The CDR3 DNA sequence: TGTGCCAGCAGTACCGGGACAGGGGCCTACAATGAGCAGTTCTTC.

The genes are TRBV27 and TRBJ2-7, with TRBD1 identical over 8 bases. This CDR3 has 14 amino acids. CDR1 and CDR2 from the germline V gene are MNHEY and SMNVEV (reference sequence). V trimming: 2 bases; J trimming: 5 bases; junction bases outside the gene matches: 5. In DNA form, the CDR3 reads TGTGCCAGCAGTTTAGGCAGGGGGCTGGACGAGCAGTACTTC. Protein: CASSLGRGLDEQYF.

J is TRBJ2-7 and V is TRBV3-1 (or the pseudogene TRBV3-2); D gene ambiguous. This CDR3 contains 14 residues. Trimming removed 0 bases at V and 8 bases at J, with 14 bases between. Germline V gene data show CDR1 as LGHDT and CDR2 as YNNKEL (reference sequence). CDR3 in DNA: TGTGCCAGCAGCCAAGAACTACCCTCTATCCAGCAGTACTTC. Translating gives CASSQELPSIQQYF.

This chain joins TRBV5-6 and TRBJ2-5; a weak D match, TRBD2 (5 bases). The ends were cut back, 1 base at V and 7 bases at J, with 14 bases in the middle. The V gene's germline CDR1 is SGHDT and CDR2 YYEEEE. The length of the CDR3 is 14 residues. The CDR3 reads CASSLSQFEGTQYF. The CDR3 DNA is TGTGCCAGCAGCTTGTCACAGTTCGAGGGGACCCAGTACTTC.

This clone was counted once. This chain connects TRBV18 to TRBJ2-1, with TRBD2 identical over 11 bases. The V gene's germline CDR1 is KGHSH and CDR2 LQKENI. The ends lost 8 bases at V and 6 bases at J; junction bases unmatched: 18. The length of the CDR3 is 18 residues. The CDR3 bases are TGTGCCAGCCTCGATTCGGCTACTCTAGCGGGAGGATTCAATGAGCAGTTCTTC. Translating it yields CASLDSATLAGGFNEQFF.

V usage is TRBV29-1 and J usage is TRBJ2-7; 7 positions agree with TRBD2. Germline V gives CDR1 SQVTM, CDR2 ANQGSEA. Trimming removed 4 bases from V and 5 bases from J; junction bases left unmatched: 5. This CDR3 has 12 amino acids. The DNA of the CDR3 is TGCAGCGTTGGGGGGGGGTCAAACGAGCAGTACTTC. Translation gives CSVGGGSNEQYF.

The chain joins TRBV5-1 to TRBJ1-5; TRBD1 agrees at 7 bases. The CDR3 extends over 15 amino acids. Germline loops: CDR1 SGHRS, CDR2 YFSETQ. Trimming removed 0 bases from V and 4 bases from J; junction bases left unmatched: 4. CDR3 sequence: CASSLASGGNQPQHF. DNA for the CDR3: TGCGCCAGCAGCTTGGCGTCAGGGGGGAATCAGCCCCAGCATTTT. The variable domain in full, completed from reference TRBV5-1 and TRBJ1-5, reads KAGVTQTPRYLIKTRGQQVTLSCSPISGHRSVSWYQQTPGQGLQFLFEYFSETQRNKGNFPGRFSGRQFSNSRSEMNVSTLELGDSALYLCASSLASGGNQPQHFGDGTRLSIL.

V is TRBV7-9 and J is TRBJ2-3; 11 bases line up with TRBD2. The trim removed 5 bases at V and 7 bases at J, leaving 17 bases unmatched. The CDR3 totals 18 residues. Germline loops: CDR1 SEHNR, CDR2 FQNEAQ (reference sequence). CDR3 coding DNA: TGTGCCAGCAGCCAAATGGGGGGACTAGCGGCACTCACGTATACGCAGTATTTT. Its protein is CASSQMGGLAALTYTQYF.

The rearrangement joins TRBV27 to TRBJ2-7; 10 bases line up with TRBD2. The CDR3 runs 14 residues. Germline V gene sequence: CDR1 MNHEY, CDR2 SMNVEV (reference sequence). J gave up 0 bases and V 6 bases, and 2 bases lay outside the gene matches. DNA for the CDR3: TGTGCCAGCAGCCCTAGCGGGAGCTCCTACGAGCAGTACTTC. Translating it yields CASSPSGSSYEQYF.

The V and J genes are TRBV11-2 and TRBJ1-1; no clear D. The germline gives CDR1 SGHAT, CDR2 FQNNGV. There are 16 residues in the CDR3. V was pared by 1 base and J by 4 bases, with 16 bases between. The CDR3: CASSLGVAVRGTEAFF. As DNA, the CDR3 is TGTGCCAGCAGCTTAGGTGTGGCAGTGCGGGGCACTGAAGCTTTCTTT.

The rearrangement links TRBV7-9 to TRBJ1-1; the D gene is possibly TRBD1 (5 bases). From germline, CDR1 is SEHNR and CDR2 FQNEAQ (reference sequence). This CDR3 spans 14 amino acids. V lost 1 base to trimming and J lost 3 bases, with 9 bases between them. In nucleotides, the CDR3 is TGTGCCAGCAGCTTAGGTTGGGGGGACACTGAAGCTTTCTTT. The encoded protein is CASSLGWGDTEAFF. Drawing the rest from reference TRBV7-9 and TRBJ1-1, the complete variable domain is DTGVSQNPRHKITKRGQNVTFRCDPISEHNRLYWYRQTLGQGPEFLTYFQNEAQLEKSRLLSDRFSAERPKGSFSTLEIQRTEQGDSAMYLCASSLGWGDTEAFFGQGTRLTVV.

J is TRBJ1-2 and V is TRBV7-9, with 9 bases aligning to TRBD1. Unmatched junction bases numbered 8, after V lost 4 bases and J lost 8 bases. Germline CDR1 and CDR2: SEHNR and FQNEAQ (reference sequence). The CDR3 has 14 residues. CDR3 sequence (DNA): TGTGCCAGCAGCTGGGGACAGGGACAAGGAGGCTACACCTTC. Translation: CASSWGQGQGGYTF.

This chain joins TRBV19 and TRBJ2-7; TRBD1 matches at 9 bases. This CDR3 is built from 16 residues. Per the germline V gene, CDR1 is LNHDA and CDR2 is SQIVND (reference sequence). The ends lost 6 bases at V and 2 bases at J; junction bases unmatched: 11. CDR3 in DNA: TGTGCCAGTAGACCGACGGGACAGGGTCTAACCTACGAGCAGTACTTC. It translates to CASRPTGQGLTYEQYF.

The rearrangement joins TRBV14 to TRBJ1-2; D unclear. The V end lost 0 bases, the J end lost 4 bases, and 12 bases lay between the germline ends. This CDR3 contains 15 residues. The V gene's germline CDR1 is SGHDN and CDR2 FVKESK. The CDR3 DNA follows: TGTGCCAGCAGCCAAGATCCCGAACAGCTCTATGGCTACACCTTC. Protein sequence: CASSQDPEQLYGYTF. Drawing the rest from reference TRBV14 and TRBJ1-2, the complete variable domain is EAGVTQFPSHSVIEKGQTVTLRCDPISGHDNLYWYRRVMGKEIKFLLHFVKESKQDESGMPNNRFLAERTGGTYSTLKVQPAELEDSGVYFCASSQDPEQLYGYTFGSGTRLTVV.

The rearrangement links TRBV9 to TRBJ2-5; D is perhaps TRBD1 (5 bases). Germline V gives CDR1 SGDLS, CDR2 YYNGEE. The CDR3 is 14 residues long. V was cut by 0 bases and J by 6 bases, with 12 bases left in between. The CDR3, as DNA: TGTGCCAGCAGCGTAGGGCAGGGTGGTAAGACCCAGTACTTC. Its translation is CASSVGQGGKTQYF.

Turning to this clone: The sample holds other DNA sequences that translate to the same CDR3. The chain joins TRBV5-1 to TRBJ1-5, with 10 bases that match TRBD1. J lost 4 bases, V lost 3 bases, and 1 base had no gene match. CDR3 size: 14 residues. Germline V lookup: CDR1 SGHRS, CDR2 YFSETQ. For the CDR3, the DNA is TGCGCCAGCAGCTCGGGACAGGGGAATCAGCCCCAGCATTTT. Translated: CASSSGQGNQPQHF.

The chain combines TRBV4-1 with TRBJ2-7; D uncertain. The germline V gene encodes CDR1 MGHRA and CDR2 YSYEKL. The CDR3 is 14 residues long. V was cut by 2 bases and J by 3 bases, with 11 bases left in between. CDR3 in amino acids: CASSQQAPDYEQYF. DNA for the CDR3: TGCGCCAGCAGCCAACAGGCCCCCGACTACGAGCAGTACTTC.

The rearrangement links TRBV2 to TRBJ2-2; 10 nucleotides match TRBD2. The CDR3 runs 14 residues. The germline CDR1 and CDR2 sequences are SNHLY and FYNNEI. With 6 bases clipped from V and 5 bases from J, the junction kept 3 bases outside the gene matches. The CDR3 coding sequence is TGTGCCAGCAGGCTAGCGGGAGAAACCGGGGAGCTGTTTTTT. It yields the protein CASRLAGETGELFF.